Listed below are T cell receptor beta chains from one sample, sequenced in a study of T cells after yellow fever vaccination. TCRdb processed the 5' RACE reads anew with MiXCR; each CDR3 protein has one entry. The repertoire holds 280,000 or so distinct CDR3 sequences, 8.5% to 10% seen once, with around 3.4% in the top ten. Sequencing used CD4+ T cells sorted from PBMCs, obtained 5 days after the yellow fever booster vaccination. The origin of the receptors is a man between 18 and 29 years old who received the YFV17D yellow fever vaccine. Each CDR3 is given with its conserved first and last residue. The order of the fields is J gene, D gene, V gene, CDR3 protein. D genes are given only for firm matches.

J gene: TRBJ2-3
D gene: -
V gene: TRBV12-3/TRBV12-4
CDR3 protein: CASSPQTRGEQYF

J gene: TRBJ2-3
D gene: TRBD1
V gene: TRBV7-3
CDR3 protein: CASSSSGQGRTQYF

J gene: TRBJ2-3
D gene: TRBD2
V gene: TRBV5-5
CDR3 protein: CASSPMSGGVTDTQYF

J gene: TRBJ1-1
D gene: TRBD1
V gene: TRBV4-1
CDR3 protein: CASSQGRAGGPEAFF

J gene: TRBJ2-3
D gene: TRBD1
V gene: TRBV7-2
CDR3 protein: CASSTDRGTDTQYF

J gene: TRBJ1-1
D gene: TRBD1
V gene: TRBV5-1
CDR3 protein: CASSNRDRGEAFF

J gene: TRBJ2-3
D gene: -
V gene: TRBV28
CDR3 protein: CASSLLARVDTQYF

J gene: TRBJ2-5
D gene: TRBD2
V gene: TRBV4-2
CDR3 protein: CASSQGRGIAGGMEETQYF

J gene: TRBJ2-1
D gene: -
V gene: TRBV4-3
CDR3 protein: CAAAQRIRGPGFNEQFF

J gene: TRBJ1-1
D gene: -
V gene: TRBV12-3/TRBV12-4
CDR3 protein: CASSMSGGLRAFF

J gene: TRBJ1-6
D gene: -
V gene: TRBV7-2
CDR3 protein: CASSLAPQASSYNSPLHF

J gene: TRBJ2-1
D gene: -
V gene: TRBV7-9
CDR3 protein: CASSLGADNEQFF

J gene: TRBJ2-2
D gene: -
V gene: TRBV6-6
CDR3 protein: CASGGAVGELFF

J gene: TRBJ2-6
D gene: -
V gene: TRBV6-6
CDR3 protein: CASSRDNGANVLTF

J gene: TRBJ1-4
D gene: -
V gene: TRBV12-3/TRBV12-4
CDR3 protein: CASSFGLYNEKLFF

J gene: TRBJ2-1
D gene: -
V gene: TRBV18
CDR3 protein: CASSPLGAGFDEQFF

J gene: TRBJ2-3
D gene: -
V gene: TRBV7-2
CDR3 protein: CASSLPGAVQKTQYF

J gene: TRBJ2-3
D gene: TRBD2
V gene: TRBV18
CDR3 protein: CASSPLSLAGIDTQYF

J gene: TRBJ2-1
D gene: TRBD1
V gene: TRBV4-1
CDR3 protein: CASRGRTGPEQFF

J gene: TRBJ1-1
D gene: -
V gene: TRBV7-2
CDR3 protein: CASSGGGGRGTEPFF

J gene: TRBJ2-7
D gene: -
V gene: TRBV7-2
CDR3 protein: CASSFPTGEQYF

J gene: TRBJ2-2
D gene: -
V gene: TRBV28
CDR3 protein: CASSFLPMLSFRPNLTGELFF

J gene: TRBJ2-6
D gene: -
V gene: TRBV6-1
CDR3 protein: CASPSPGANVLTF

J gene: TRBJ1-6
D gene: -
V gene: TRBV5-1
CDR3 protein: CASREDYSPLHF

J gene: TRBJ1-5
D gene: -
V gene: TRBV20-1
CDR3 protein: CSARDNRRLSNQPQHF

J gene: TRBJ1-2
D gene: -
V gene: TRBV4-1
CDR3 protein: CASLQMAGERGYTF

J gene: TRBJ2-2
D gene: TRBD2
V gene: TRBV7-2
CDR3 protein: CASSRDYLNTGELFF

J gene: TRBJ2-7
D gene: -
V gene: TRBV6-1
CDR3 protein: CASSEEVPGYEQYF

J gene: TRBJ2-7
D gene: -
V gene: TRBV5-1
CDR3 protein: CASSLVGQGRYEQYF

J gene: TRBJ1-1
D gene: -
V gene: TRBV7-9
CDR3 protein: CASSFVGGGTEAFF

J gene: TRBJ2-5
D gene: TRBD2
V gene: TRBV20-1
CDR3 protein: CSARSRGGTQETQYF

J gene: TRBJ1-2
D gene: -
V gene: TRBV18
CDR3 protein: CASSPSGMASYGYTF

J gene: TRBJ1-2
D gene: -
V gene: TRBV10-3
CDR3 protein: CAISERDFYGYTF

J gene: TRBJ2-6
D gene: -
V gene: TRBV6-5
CDR3 protein: CASSYEGVPTSGANVLTF

J gene: TRBJ1-5
D gene: TRBD1
V gene: TRBV6-1
CDR3 protein: CASRLGQGVGQPQHF

J gene: TRBJ2-1
D gene: -
V gene: TRBV20-1
CDR3 protein: CSARSWTIDEQFF

J gene: TRBJ2-3
D gene: TRBD1
V gene: TRBV5-4
CDR3 protein: CASSMDRVTDTQYF

J gene: TRBJ2-1
D gene: -
V gene: TRBV20-1
CDR3 protein: CSARATGRNEQFF